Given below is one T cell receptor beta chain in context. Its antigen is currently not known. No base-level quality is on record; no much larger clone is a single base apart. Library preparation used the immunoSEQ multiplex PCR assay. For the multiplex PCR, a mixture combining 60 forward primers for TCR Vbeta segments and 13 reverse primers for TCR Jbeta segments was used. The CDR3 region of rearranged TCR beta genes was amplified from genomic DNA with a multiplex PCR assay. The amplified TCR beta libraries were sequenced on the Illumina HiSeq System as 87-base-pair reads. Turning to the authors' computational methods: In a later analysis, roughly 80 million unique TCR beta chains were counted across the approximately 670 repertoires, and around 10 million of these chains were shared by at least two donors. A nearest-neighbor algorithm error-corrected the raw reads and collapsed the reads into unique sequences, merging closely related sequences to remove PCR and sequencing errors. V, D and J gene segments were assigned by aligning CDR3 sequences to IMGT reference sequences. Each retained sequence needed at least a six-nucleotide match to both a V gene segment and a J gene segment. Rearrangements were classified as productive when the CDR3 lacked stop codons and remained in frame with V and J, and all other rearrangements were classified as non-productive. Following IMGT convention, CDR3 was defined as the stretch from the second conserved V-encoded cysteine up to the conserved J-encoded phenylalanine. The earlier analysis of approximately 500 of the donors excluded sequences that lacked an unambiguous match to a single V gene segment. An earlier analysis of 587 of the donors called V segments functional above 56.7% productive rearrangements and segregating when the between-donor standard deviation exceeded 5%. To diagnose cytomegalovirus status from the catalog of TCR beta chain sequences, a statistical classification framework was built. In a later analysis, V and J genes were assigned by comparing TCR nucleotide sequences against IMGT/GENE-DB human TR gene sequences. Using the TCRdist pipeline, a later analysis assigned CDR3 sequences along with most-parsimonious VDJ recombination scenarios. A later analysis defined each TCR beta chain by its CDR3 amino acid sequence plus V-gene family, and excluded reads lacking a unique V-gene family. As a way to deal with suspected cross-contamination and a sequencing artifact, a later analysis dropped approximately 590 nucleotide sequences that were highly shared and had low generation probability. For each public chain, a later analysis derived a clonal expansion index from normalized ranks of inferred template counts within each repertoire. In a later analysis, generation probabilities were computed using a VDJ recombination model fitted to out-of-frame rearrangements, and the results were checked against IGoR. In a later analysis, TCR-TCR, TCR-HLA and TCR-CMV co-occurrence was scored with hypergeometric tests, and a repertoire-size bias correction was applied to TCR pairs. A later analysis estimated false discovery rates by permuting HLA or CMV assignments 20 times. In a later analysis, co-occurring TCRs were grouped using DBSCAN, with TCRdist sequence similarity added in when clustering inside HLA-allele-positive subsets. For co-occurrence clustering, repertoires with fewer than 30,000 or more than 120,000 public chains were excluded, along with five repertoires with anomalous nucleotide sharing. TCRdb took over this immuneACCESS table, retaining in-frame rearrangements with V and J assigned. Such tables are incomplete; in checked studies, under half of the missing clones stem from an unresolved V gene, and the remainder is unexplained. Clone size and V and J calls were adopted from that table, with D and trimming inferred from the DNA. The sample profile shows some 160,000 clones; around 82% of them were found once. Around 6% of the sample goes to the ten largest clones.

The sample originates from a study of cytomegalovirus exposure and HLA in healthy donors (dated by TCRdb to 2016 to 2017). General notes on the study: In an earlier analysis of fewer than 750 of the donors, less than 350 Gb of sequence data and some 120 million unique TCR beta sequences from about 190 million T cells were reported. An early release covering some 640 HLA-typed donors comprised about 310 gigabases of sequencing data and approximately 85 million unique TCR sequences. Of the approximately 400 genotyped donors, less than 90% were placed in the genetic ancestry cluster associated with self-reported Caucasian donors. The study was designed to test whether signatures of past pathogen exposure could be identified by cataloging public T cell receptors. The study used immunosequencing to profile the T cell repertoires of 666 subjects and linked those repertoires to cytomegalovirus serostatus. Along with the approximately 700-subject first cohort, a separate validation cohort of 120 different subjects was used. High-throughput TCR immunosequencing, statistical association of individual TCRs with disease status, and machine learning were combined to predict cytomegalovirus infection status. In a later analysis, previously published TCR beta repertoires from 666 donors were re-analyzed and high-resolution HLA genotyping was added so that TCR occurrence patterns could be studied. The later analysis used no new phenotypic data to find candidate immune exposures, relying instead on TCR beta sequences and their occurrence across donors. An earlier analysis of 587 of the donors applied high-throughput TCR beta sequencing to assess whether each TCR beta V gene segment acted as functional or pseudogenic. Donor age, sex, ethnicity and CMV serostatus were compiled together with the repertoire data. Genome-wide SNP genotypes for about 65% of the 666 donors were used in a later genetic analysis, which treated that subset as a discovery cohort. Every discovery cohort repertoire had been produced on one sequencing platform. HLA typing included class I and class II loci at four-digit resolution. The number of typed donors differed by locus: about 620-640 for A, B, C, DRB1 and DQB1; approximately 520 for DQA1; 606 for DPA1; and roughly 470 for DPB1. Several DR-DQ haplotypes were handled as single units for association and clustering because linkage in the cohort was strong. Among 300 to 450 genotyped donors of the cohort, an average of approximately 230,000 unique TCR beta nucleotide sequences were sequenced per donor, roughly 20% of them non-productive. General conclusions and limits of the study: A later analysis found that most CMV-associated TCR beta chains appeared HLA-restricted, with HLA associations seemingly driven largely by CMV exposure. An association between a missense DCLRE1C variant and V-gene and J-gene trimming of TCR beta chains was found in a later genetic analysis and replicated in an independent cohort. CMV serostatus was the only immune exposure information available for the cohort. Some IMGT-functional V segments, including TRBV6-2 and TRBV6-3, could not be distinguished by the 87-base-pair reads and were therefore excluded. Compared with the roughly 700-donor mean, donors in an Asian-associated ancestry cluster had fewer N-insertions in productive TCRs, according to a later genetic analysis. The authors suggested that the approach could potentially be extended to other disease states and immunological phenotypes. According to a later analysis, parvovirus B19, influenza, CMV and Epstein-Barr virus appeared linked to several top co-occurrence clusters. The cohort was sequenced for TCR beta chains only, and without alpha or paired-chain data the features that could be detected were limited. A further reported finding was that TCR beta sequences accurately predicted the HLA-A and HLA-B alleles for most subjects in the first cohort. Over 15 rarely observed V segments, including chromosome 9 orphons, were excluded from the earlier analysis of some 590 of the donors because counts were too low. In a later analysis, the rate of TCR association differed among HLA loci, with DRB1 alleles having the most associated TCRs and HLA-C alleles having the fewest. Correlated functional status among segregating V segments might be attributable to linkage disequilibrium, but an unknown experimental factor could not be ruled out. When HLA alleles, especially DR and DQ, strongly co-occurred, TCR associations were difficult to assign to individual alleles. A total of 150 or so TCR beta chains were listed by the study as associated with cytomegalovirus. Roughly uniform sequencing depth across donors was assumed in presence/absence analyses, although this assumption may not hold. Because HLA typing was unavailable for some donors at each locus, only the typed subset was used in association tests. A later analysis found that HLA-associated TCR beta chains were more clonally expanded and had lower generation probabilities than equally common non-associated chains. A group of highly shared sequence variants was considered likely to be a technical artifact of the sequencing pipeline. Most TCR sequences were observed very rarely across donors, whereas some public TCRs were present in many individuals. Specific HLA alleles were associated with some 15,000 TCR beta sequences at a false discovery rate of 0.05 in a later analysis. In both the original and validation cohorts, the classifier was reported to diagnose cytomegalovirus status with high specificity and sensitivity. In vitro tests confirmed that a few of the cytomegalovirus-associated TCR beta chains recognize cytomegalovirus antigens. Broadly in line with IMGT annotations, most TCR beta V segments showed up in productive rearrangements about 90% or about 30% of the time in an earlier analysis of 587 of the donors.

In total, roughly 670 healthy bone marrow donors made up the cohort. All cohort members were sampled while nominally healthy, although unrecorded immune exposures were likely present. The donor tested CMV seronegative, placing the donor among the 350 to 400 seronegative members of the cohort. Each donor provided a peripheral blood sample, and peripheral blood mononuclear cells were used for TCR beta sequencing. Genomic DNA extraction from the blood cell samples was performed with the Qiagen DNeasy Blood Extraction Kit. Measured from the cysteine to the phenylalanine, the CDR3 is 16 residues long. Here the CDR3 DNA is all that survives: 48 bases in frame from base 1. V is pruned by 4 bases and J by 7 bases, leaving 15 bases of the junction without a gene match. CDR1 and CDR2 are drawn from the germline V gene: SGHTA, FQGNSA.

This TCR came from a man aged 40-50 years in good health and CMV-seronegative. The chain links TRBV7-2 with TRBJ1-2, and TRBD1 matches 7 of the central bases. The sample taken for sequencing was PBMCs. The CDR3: CASSSRGQVFPFGYTF. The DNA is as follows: TGTGCCAGCAGCTCAAGAGGACAGGTCTTTCCCTTTGGCTACACCTTC.